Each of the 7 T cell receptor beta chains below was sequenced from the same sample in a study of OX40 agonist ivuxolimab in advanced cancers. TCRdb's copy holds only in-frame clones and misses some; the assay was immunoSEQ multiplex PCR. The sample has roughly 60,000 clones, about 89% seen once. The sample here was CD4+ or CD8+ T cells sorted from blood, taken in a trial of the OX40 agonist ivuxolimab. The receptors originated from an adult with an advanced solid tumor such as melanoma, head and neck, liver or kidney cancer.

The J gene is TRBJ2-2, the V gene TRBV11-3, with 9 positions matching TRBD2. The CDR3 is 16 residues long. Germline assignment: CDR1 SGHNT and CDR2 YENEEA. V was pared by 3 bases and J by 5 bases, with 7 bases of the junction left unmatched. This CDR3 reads CASSLLAGSSTGELFF. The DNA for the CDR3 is TGTGCCAGCAGCTTGCTAGCGGGATCGAGTACCGGGGAGCTGTTTTTT.

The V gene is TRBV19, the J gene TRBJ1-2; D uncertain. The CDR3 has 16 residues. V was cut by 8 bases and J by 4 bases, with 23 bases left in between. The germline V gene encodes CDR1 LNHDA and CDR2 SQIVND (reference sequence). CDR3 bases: TGTGCCAGTCTTCCCGACCCCGACCGGCATTTCTATGGCTACACCTTC. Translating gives CASLPDPDRHFYGYTF.

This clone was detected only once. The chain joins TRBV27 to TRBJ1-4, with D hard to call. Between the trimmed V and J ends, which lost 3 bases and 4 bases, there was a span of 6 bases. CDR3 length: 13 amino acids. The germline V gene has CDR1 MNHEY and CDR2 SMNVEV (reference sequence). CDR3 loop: CASSFYNNEKLFF. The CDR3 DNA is TGTGCCAGCAGTTTCTACAATAATGAAAAACTGTTTTTT.

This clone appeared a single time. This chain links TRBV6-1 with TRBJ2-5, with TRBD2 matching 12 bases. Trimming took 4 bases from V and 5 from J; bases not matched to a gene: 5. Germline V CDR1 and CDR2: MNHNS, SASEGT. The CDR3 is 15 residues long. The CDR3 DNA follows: TGTGCCAGCAGTGGGCTAGCGGGAGGGCCGGAGACCCAGTACTTC. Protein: CASSGLAGGPETQYF.

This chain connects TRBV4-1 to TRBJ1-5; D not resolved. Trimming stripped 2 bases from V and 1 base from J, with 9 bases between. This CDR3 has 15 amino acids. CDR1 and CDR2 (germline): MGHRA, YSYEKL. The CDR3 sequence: CASSQLGQSNQPQHF. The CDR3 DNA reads TGCGCCAGCAGCCAACTCGGGCAGAGCAATCAGCCCCAGCATTTT.

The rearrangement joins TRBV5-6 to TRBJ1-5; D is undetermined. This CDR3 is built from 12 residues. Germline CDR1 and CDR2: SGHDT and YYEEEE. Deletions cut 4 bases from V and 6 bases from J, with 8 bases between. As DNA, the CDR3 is TGTGCCAGCAGCCTCTGGGGTCAGCCCCAGCATTTT. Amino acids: CASSLWGQPQHF.

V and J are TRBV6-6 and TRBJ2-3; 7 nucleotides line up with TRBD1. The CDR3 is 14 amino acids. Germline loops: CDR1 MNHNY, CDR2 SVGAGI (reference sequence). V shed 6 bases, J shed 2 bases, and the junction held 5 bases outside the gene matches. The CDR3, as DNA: TGTGCCAGCAGCAGGGACAGAATCACAGATACGCAGTATTTT. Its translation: CASSRDRITDTQYF.